This TCR beta chain came from a study of CD8+ T cells in alopecia areata. Looking at the study overall: Patients received oral tofacitinib, 5 to 10 mg twice daily, for moderate-to-severe alopecia areata.

Regarding this clone: The antigen remains unidentified.

Extracted from the samples, RNA was reverse transcribed into cDNA to serve as the sequencing template. Profiling relied on immunoSEQ multiplex PCR, and the TCRdb table lists in-frame clones only, not all of them. This repertoire shows 170,000 or so clones, more than 60% found once; its top ten account for about 1.5%. Study-level findings and limits: When scalp samples are sequenced, resident alphabeta T cells of normal skin are also captured. With patients, TCR sharing proved less clear than in mice, a difference possibly related to HLA.

This CDR3 comprises 12 residues. CDR1 SQVTM and CDR2 ANQGSEA come from the germline V gene. Trimming shortened V by 7 bases and J by 5 bases, and 14 bases separated the two germline ends. This rearrangement joins TRBV29-1 to TRBJ1-2; D not resolved. Material: CD4+ T cells sorted from blood, obtained at week 0. The TCR comes from a human donor with alopecia areata. The CDR3 loop is CSAFYSRYGYTF. For the CDR3, the DNA is TGCAGCGCTTTCTATTCCCGGTATGGCTACACCTTC.